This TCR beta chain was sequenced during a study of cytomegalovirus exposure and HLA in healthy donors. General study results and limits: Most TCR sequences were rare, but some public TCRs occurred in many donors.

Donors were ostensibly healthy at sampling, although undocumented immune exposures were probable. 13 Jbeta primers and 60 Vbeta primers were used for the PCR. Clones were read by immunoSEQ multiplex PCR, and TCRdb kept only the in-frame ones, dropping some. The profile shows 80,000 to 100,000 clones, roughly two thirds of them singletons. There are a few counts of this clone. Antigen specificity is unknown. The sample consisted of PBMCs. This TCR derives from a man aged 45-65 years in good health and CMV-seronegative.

CDR3 protein: CASSPLQGYGELFF. As DNA, the CDR3 is TGTGCCAGCAGCCCCTTACAGGGGTACGGGGAGCTGTTTTTT. The V and J genes are TRBV9 and TRBJ2-2, with TRBD1 matching over 7 bases. This CDR3 spans 14 amino acids. The J segment lost 7 bases and the V segment lost 4 bases, leaving 7 bases of the junction unmatched. Germline assignment: CDR1 SGDLS and CDR2 YYNGEE.